The 9 T cell receptor beta chains below come from one sample, sequenced in a study of cytomegalovirus exposure and HLA in healthy donors. PCR involved 60 Vbeta and 13 Jbeta primers. Assay used: immunoSEQ multiplex PCR; TCRdb lists only in-frame clones, some missing. Of around 260,000 clones in the sample, 80% were seen once. Sample: PBMCs. Receptors originate from a girl aged 2-10 years in good health and CMV-seronegative.

The V and J genes are TRBV7-3 and TRBJ2-1; D is perhaps TRBD1 (7 bases). The CDR3 has 16 amino acids. From germline, CDR1 is SGHTA and CDR2 FQGTGA. The germline V and J ends were trimmed by 1 base and 7 bases, with 17 bases remaining between them. The CDR3 spells CASSLSPGGQKNEQFF. Here the CDR3 DNA reads TGTGCCAGCAGCTTAAGCCCAGGGGGGCAGAAGAATGAGCAGTTCTTC. The full variable domain, with the rest looked up from reference TRBV7-3 and TRBJ2-1, is GAGVSQTPSNKVTEKGKYVELRCDPISGHTALYWYRQSLGQGPEFLIYFQGTGAADDSGLPNDRFFAVRPEGSVSTLKIQRTERGDSAVYLCASSLSPGGQKNEQFFGPGTRLTVL.

A few counts support this clone. This chain connects TRBV19 to TRBJ2-7; D is perhaps TRBD2 (6 bases). Trimming removed 4 bases at V and 4 bases at J, with 11 bases between. The CDR3 is 13 residues long. Germline lookup yields CDR1 LNHDA and CDR2 SQIVND (reference sequence). This CDR3 reads CASSSQGGYEQYF. The CDR3, as DNA: TGTGCCAGTAGTAGTCAGGGAGGATACGAGCAGTACTTC.

The chain carries TRBV7-8 and TRBJ1-5; 9 nucleotides match TRBD1. Germline assignment: CDR1 SGHVS and CDR2 FQNEAQ. The length of the CDR3 is 16 residues. V lost 4 bases, J lost 3 bases, and 7 bases stayed unmatched. CDR3 region: CASSSRQGGNNQPQHF. The CDR3 DNA reads TGTGCCAGCAGCTCACGACAGGGGGGGAACAATCAGCCCCAGCATTTT.

V gene TRBV6-5 combines with J gene TRBJ2-7; 10 nucleotides line up with TRBD1. V gave up 5 bases and J gave up 2 bases; unmatched junction bases: 3. CDR1 is MNHEY and CDR2 is SVGAGI in the germline V gene. The CDR3 loop spans 14 amino acids. The CDR3 nucleotides are TGTGCCAGCAGTGGGACAGGGGAGACCTACGAGCAGTACTTC. The encoded protein is CASSGTGETYEQYF.

V is TRBV10-3 and J is TRBJ2-7, with 8 bases aligning to TRBD2. The ends lost 5 bases at V and 2 bases at J; junction bases unmatched: 11. The germline V gene encodes CDR1 ENHRY and CDR2 SYGVKD. This CDR3 has 16 residues. CDR3 nucleotides: TGTGCCATCAGTTCCCCCGGGGGGGATGACGCCTACGAGCAGTACTTC. This translates into CAISSPGGDDAYEQYF.

The chain is built from TRBV5-4 and TRBJ2-5; 9 nucleotides line up with TRBD2. J was trimmed by 0 bases and V by 3 bases; bases with no gene match: 3. The CDR3 spans 15 residues. In germline, CDR1 is SGHNT, CDR2 YYREEE (reference sequence). The CDR3 here is CASSSRLADQETQYF. Here the CDR3 DNA reads TGTGCCAGCAGCTCTAGACTAGCGGACCAAGAGACCCAGTACTTC.

This clone has more than one count but fewer than ten. The V call is TRBV5-4, the J call TRBJ1-1; TRBD1 agrees at 8 bases. Germline V gene data show CDR1 as SGHNT and CDR2 as YYREEE (reference sequence). This CDR3 is built from 15 residues. The V and J ends lost 1 base and 2 bases, in that order; junction bases with no gene match: 4. The CDR3 here is CASSLYGTGNTEAFF. As DNA, the CDR3 is TGTGCCAGCAGCTTGTATGGGACAGGAAACACTGAAGCTTTCTTT. The full variable domain, in which reference TRBV5-4 and TRBJ1-1 provide the parts outside the CDR3, is ETGVTQSPTHLIKTRGQQVTLRCSSQSGHNTVSWYQQALGQGPQFIFQYYREEENGRGNFPPRFSGLQFPNYSSELNVNALELDDSALYLCASSLYGTGNTEAFFGQGTRLTVV.

This clone has only a few counts. The V call is TRBV6-5, the J call TRBJ1-2; no firm D call. In germline, CDR1 is MNHEY, CDR2 SVGAGI. The CDR3 covers 14 residues. Trimming stripped 2 bases from V and 5 bases from J, with 12 bases between. The CDR3 DNA reads as TGTGCCAGCAGTTACGGAGGAGTCCGGTATGGCTACACCTTC. Encoded protein: CASSYGGVRYGYTF.

This chain links TRBV5-1 with TRBJ2-1; 12 nucleotides agree with TRBD1. The CDR3 covers 15 residues. The V gene end was trimmed by 3 bases and the J gene end by 9 bases; junction bases not matched to a gene: 7. Germline CDR1 is SGHRS and CDR2 is YFSETQ. CDR3 loop: CASSSGQGALGEQFF. For the CDR3, the DNA is TGCGCCAGCAGCTCGGGACAGGGGGCGCTGGGTGAGCAGTTCTTC.